This TCR beta chain came from a study of Graves' ophthalmopathy and Graves' hyperthyroidism. Across the whole study: Hyperthyroidism counted as stable given no ophthalmopathy within 18 months of follow-up. Study outcomes and limitations: Clonotypes were expanded in thyroid at above 0.001 frequency, and most also appeared in blood. Sensitivity of roughly 64% and specificity of 72% to 80% were achieved by the model that predicted ophthalmopathy progression.

V was clipped by 5 bases and J by 3 bases, with 13 bases between them. CDR3 length: 14 amino acids. Germline loops: CDR1 SGHTA, CDR2 FQGNSA. Diagnostic conclusions were grounded in clinical symptoms, serum thyroxine, TRAb, thyroid ultrasound and orbital computed tomography. For this clonotype: What it recognizes is unknown.

Amplification targeted the TCR beta CDR3 regions, with RNA transcripts as the source material. Second-round multiplex PCR came after first-round RT-PCR with HTBI primers. TCRdb re-called the multiplex PCR reads with MiXCR, one entry per CDR3 protein. Among some 1.1 million distinct CDR3 sequences listed, about 40% were seen once. The TCR originated in an adult man with Graves' hyperthyroidism. Sequenced input: peripheral blood or thyroid tissue (not recorded which). This sequence joins TRBV7-2 and TRBJ1-1; possible D gene TRBD1, 6 bases. This CDR3 reads CASSRQGIDTEAFF. As DNA, the CDR3 is TGTGCCAGCAGCCGTCAGGGGATTGACACTGAAGCTTTCTTT.